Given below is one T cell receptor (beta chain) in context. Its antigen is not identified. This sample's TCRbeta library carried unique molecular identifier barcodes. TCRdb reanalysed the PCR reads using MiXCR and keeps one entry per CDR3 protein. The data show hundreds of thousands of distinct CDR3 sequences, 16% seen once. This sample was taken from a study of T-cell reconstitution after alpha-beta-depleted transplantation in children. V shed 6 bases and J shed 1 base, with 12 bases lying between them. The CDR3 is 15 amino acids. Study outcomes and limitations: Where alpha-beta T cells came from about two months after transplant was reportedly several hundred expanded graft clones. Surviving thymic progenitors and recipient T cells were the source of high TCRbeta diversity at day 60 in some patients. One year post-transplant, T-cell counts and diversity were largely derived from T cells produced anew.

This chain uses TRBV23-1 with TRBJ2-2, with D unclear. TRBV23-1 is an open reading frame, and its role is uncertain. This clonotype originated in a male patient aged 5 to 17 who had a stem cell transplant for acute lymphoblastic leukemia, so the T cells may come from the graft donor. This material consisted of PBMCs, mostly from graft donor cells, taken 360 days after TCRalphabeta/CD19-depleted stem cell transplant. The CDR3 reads CASSPAGKNTGELFF. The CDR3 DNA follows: TGCGCCAGCAGCCCTGCAGGAAAGAACACCGGGGAGCTGTTTTTT.